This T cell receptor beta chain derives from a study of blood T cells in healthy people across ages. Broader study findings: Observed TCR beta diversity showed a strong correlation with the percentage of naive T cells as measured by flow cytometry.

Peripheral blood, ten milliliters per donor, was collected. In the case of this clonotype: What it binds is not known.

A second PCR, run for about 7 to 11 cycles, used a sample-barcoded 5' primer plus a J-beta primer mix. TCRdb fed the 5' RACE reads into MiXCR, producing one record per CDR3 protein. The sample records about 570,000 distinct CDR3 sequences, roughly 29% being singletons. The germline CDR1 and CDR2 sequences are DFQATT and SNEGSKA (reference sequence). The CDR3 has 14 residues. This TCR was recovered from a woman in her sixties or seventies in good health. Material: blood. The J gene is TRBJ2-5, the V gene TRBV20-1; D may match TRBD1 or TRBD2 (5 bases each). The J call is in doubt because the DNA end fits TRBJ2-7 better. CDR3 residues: CSAEDRRGSYEQYF. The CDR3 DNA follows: TGCAGTGCAGAAGACAGACGGGGATCCTACGAGCAGTACTTC.